These T cell receptor beta chains were read from a single sample in a study of OX40 agonist ivuxolimab in advanced cancers. Some clones are missing from TCRdb's copy, which holds only in-frame ones; the method was immunoSEQ multiplex PCR. The data contain tens of thousands of clones, roughly 90% of them seen just once; the ten biggest clones take up approximately 1.2%. The source material was CD4+ or CD8+ T cells sorted from blood, sampled in a trial of the OX40 agonist ivuxolimab. The source is an adult with an advanced solid tumor such as melanoma, head and neck, liver or kidney cancer. Both conserved end residues are part of each CDR3. D genes are given only for firm matches. A clone size is listed for some rows: how often the clone was seen (once, few, many), or a class if it is expanded.

j_call | v_call | clone_size | d_call | cdr3_aa | cdr3_nt
TRBJ2-7 | TRBV6-5 | NA | TRBD1 | CATSDRAPTYEQYF | TGTGCCACCTCGGACAGGGCACCAACCTACGAGCAGTACTTC
TRBJ1-5 | TRBV5-5 | NA | TRBD1 | CASSPRDRGNNQPQHF | TGTGCCAGCAGCCCCCGGGACAGGGGTAACAATCAGCCCCAGCATTTT
TRBJ2-5 | TRBV30 | NA | NA | CAWNTGQTQYF | TGTGCCTGGAACACGGGGCAGACCCAGTACTTC
TRBJ1-3 | TRBV6-6 | once | TRBD1 | CASSPGTGRNTIYF | TGTGCCAGCAGCCCCGGGACAGGGAGGAACACCATATATTTT
TRBJ1-6 | TRBV29-1 | NA | NA | CSVDSGADNSPLHF | TGCAGCGTTGATTCTGGGGCCGATAATTCACCCCTCCACTTT
TRBJ2-7 | TRBV28 | NA | TRBD1 | CASRSTGDEQYF | TGTGCCAGCAGGTCAACAGGGGACGAGCAGTACTTC
TRBJ2-6 | TRBV19 | NA | NA | CASSSQAAYSGANVLTF | TGTGCCAGTAGCTCACAGGCGGCATACTCTGGGGCCAACGTCCTGACTTTC
TRBJ2-7 | TRBV18 | NA | TRBD1 | CASSESGGYEQYF | TGTGCCAGCTCAGAATCAGGGGGCTACGAGCAGTACTTC
TRBJ1-2 | TRBV6-1 | NA | TRBD1 | CASRAGGGLRYGYTF | TGTGCCAGCAGGGCAGGGGGCGGGTTGCGATATGGCTACACCTTC
TRBJ2-3 | TRBV6-5 | NA | NA | CASSYRGLAARDTQYF | TGTGCCAGCAGTTACCGGGGGCTAGCGGCCAGGGATACGCAGTATTTT
TRBJ2-4 | TRBV19 | NA | NA | CASSLLYIQYF | TGTGCCAGTAGCCTCCTGTACATTCAGTACTTC
TRBJ1-4 | TRBV28 | once | NA | CASSLIQLNEKLFF | TGTGCCAGCAGTTTGATACAGTTAAATGAAAAACTGTTTTTT
TRBJ2-6 | TRBV9 | NA | NA | CASSVVGQGGAGANVLTF | TGTGCCAGCAGCGTAGTCGGGCAGGGAGGTGCGGGGGCCAACGTCCTGACTTTC
TRBJ2-2 | TRBV25-1 | NA | NA | CASTPGRPNTGELFF | TGTGCCAGCACACCGGGGCGCCCGAACACCGGGGAGCTGTTTTTT
TRBJ2-1 | TRBV30 | NA | TRBD2 | CACRSSGSSYNEQFF | TGTGCCTGTCGATCTAGCGGTAGTTCCTACAATGAGCAGTTCTTC
TRBJ2-1 | TRBV19 | NA | NA | CASGRVGRNEQFF | TGTGCCAGCGGACGGGTGGGCCGCAATGAGCAGTTCTTC
TRBJ2-7 | TRBV6-6 | NA | NA | CASSYQGDIYEQYF | TGTGCCAGCAGTTACCAAGGGGACATCTACGAGCAGTACTTC
TRBJ1-4 | TRBV6-5 | NA | NA | CASSYQGWGEKLFF | TGTGCCAGCAGTTACCAGGGATGGGGGGAAAAACTGTTTTTT
TRBJ2-1 | TRBV30 | NA | NA | CAWSVRQNEQFF | TGTGCCTGGAGTGTGAGACAAAATGAGCAGTTCTTC
TRBJ1-4 | TRBV6-1 | NA | NA | CASSALGVANEKLFF | TGTGCCAGCAGTGCCCTGGGGGTGGCTAATGAAAAACTGTTTTTT
TRBJ1-3 | TRBV7-9 | NA | NA | CASSLREPGISGNTIYF | TGTGCCAGCAGCTTACGTGAACCGGGGATCTCTGGAAACACCATATATTTT
TRBJ1-1 | TRBV2 | NA | NA | CASSPPPRGTEAFF | TGTGCCAGCAGTCCCCCCCCCAGGGGCACTGAAGCTTTCTTT
TRBJ2-5 | TRBV27 | NA | NA | CASSFTKLSTQETQYF | TGTGCCAGCAGTTTCACGAAACTGTCAACCCAAGAGACCCAGTACTTC
TRBJ1-4 | TRBV6-5 | NA | NA | CASSRDDGGNEKLFF | TGTGCCAGCAGTCGCGATGACGGGGGTAATGAAAAACTGTTTTTT
TRBJ1-3 | TRBV9 | NA | NA | CASSVGIWEGSGNTIYF | TGTGCCAGCAGCGTAGGAATTTGGGAGGGGTCTGGAAACACCATATATTTT
TRBJ2-5 | TRBV5-1 | NA | TRBD2 | CASSLAGGSPETQYF | TGCGCCAGCAGCTTGGCGGGAGGGTCCCCCGAGACCCAGTACTTC
TRBJ2-1 | TRBV9 | NA | TRBD2 | CASSATTSGRADNEQFF | TGTGCCAGCAGCGCCACGACTAGCGGGAGGGCCGACAATGAGCAGTTCTTC
TRBJ2-7 | TRBV4-1 | NA | TRBD2 | CASSQGGGYEQYF | TGCGCCAGCAGCCAAGGGGGGGGATACGAGCAGTACTTC
TRBJ2-1 | TRBV30 | NA | NA | CARTTGNSYNEQFF | TGTGCCCGGACGACGGGCAACTCCTACAATGAGCAGTTCTTC
TRBJ2-1 | TRBV11-1 | NA | TRBD2 | CASSSRTSGTDEQFF | TGTGCCAGCAGCTCACGGACTAGCGGGACCGATGAGCAGTTCTTC
TRBJ2-1 | TRBV27 | NA | TRBD1 | CASRPSGTGFYNEQFF | TGTGCCAGCAGACCCTCCGGGACAGGGTTTTACAATGAGCAGTTCTTC
TRBJ2-7 | TRBV27 | NA | TRBD2 | CASSLRTSGIYEQYF | TGTGCCAGCAGTTTAAGAACTAGCGGTATCTACGAGCAGTACTTC
TRBJ2-7 | TRBV7-9 | NA | NA | CASSFSGETYEQYF | TGTGCCAGCAGCTTTTCAGGAGAGACCTACGAGCAGTACTTC
TRBJ2-6 | TRBV2 | NA | NA | CASSGPSGRAYSGANVLTF | TGTGCCAGCAGTGGCCCCTCGGGCAGGGCCTACTCTGGGGCCAACGTCCTGACTTTC
TRBJ2-5 | TRBV4-1 | NA | TRBD2 | CASSQDGGGQETQYF | TGCGCCAGCAGCCAGGATGGGGGGGGCCAAGAGACCCAGTACTTC
TRBJ2-1 | TRBV28 | NA | NA | CASSLGANGPHEQFF | TGTGCCAGCAGTTTGGGGGCAAATGGGCCCCATGAGCAGTTCTTC
TRBJ1-5 | TRBV6-4 | once | NA | CAALRTTLCNQPQHF | TGTGCCGCCCTTCGAACGACACTATGCAATCAGCCCCAGCATTTT
TRBJ2-7 | TRBV10-3 | NA | NA | CAVGFAGRYEQYF | TGTGCCGTCGGTTTTGCGGGGCGATACGAGCAGTACTTC
TRBJ2-7 | TRBV28 | NA | TRBD1 | CASSLTGIGEQYF | TGTGCCAGCAGTTTGACAGGGATTGGAGAGCAGTACTTC
TRBJ2-3 | TRBV30 | NA | NA | CAWRTTGHYTQYF | TGTGCCTGGAGGACAACCGGGCATTATACGCAGTATTTT
TRBJ2-1 | TRBV7-3 | NA | TRBD2 | CASSRGLAGLNEQFF | TGTGCCAGCAGCCGCGGACTAGCGGGACTCAATGAGCAGTTCTTC
TRBJ1-2 | TRBV28 | NA | NA | CASSTRDSYGYTF | TGTGCCAGCAGTACTAGGGACTCCTATGGCTACACCTTC
TRBJ2-5 | TRBV5-1 | few | TRBD2 | CASSLGLAGNVRETQYF | TGCGCCAGCAGCTTGGGACTAGCGGGGAATGTACGAGAGACCCAGTACTTC
TRBJ2-7 | TRBV6-1 | NA | TRBD2 | CASRAGLAETYEQYF | TGTGCCAGCAGAGCAGGACTAGCGGAAACCTACGAGCAGTACTTC
TRBJ1-1 | TRBV18 | NA | TRBD1 | CASSLGTANTEAFF | TGTGCCAGCTCCCTGGGGACAGCCAACACTGAAGCTTTCTTT